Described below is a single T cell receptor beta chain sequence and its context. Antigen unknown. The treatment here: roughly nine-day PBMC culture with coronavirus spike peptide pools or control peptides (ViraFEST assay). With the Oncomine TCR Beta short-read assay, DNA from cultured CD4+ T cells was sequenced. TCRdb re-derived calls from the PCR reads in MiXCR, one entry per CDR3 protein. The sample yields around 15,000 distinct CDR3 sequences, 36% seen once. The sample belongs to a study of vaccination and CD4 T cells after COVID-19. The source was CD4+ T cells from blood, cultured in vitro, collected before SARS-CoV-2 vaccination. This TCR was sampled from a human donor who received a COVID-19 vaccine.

The chain's CDR3 is CATTRDLTDTQYF. DNA of the CDR3: TGTGCCACCACGAGGGACCTCACAGATACGCAGTATTTT. The chain has TRBV15 and TRBJ2-3; D is perhaps TRBD1 or TRBD2 (5 bases each). CDR1 is LNHNV, CDR2 YYDKDF, per germline (reference sequence). This CDR3 has 13 residues. The V end lost 7 bases, the J end lost 2 bases, and 10 bases lay between the germline ends. Variable domain in full (rest from reference TRBV15 and TRBJ2-3): DAMVIQNPRYQVTQFGKPVTLSCSQTLNHNVMYWYQQKSSQAPKLLFHYYDKDFNNEADTPDNFQSRRPNTSFCFLDIRSPGLGDTAMYLCATTRDLTDTQYFGPGTRLTVL.